This TCR beta chain was profiled in a study of control samples from healthy donors and cancer patients. Germline V gives CDR1 MDHEN, CDR2 SYDVKM. V lost 3 bases to trimming and J lost 2 bases; unmatched junction nucleotides: 7. CDR3 length: 15 residues. Data came from immunoSEQ multiplex PCR; TCRdb stores just in-frame clones and leaves some out. Of over 150,000 clones in the sample, just over 95% were seen once. Sequencing was done on a sample of blood. The TCR was taken from a woman aged 30 to 39 in good health. J is TRBJ2-7 and V is TRBV28, with TRBD1 identical over 7 bases. The CDR3 sequence is CASSFPRQGTYEQYF. CDR3 in DNA: TGTGCCAGCAGTTTCCCCAGACAGGGCACCTACGAGCAGTACTTC.